This TCR beta chain was recovered during a study of breast tumors, draining lymph nodes, adjacent tissues. Points from the study as a whole: Compared with basal-like, luminal-like tumors shared significantly more repertoire with nontumor tissue. The lymph node origin of tumor T cells was framed as consistent with a hypothesis, not demonstrated.

Germline CDR1 and CDR2: SGHTA and FQGTGA. The CDR3 is made up of 17 amino acids. About this clonotype itself: Its target is not known.

Samples came from axillary lymph nodes draining the breast cancer. One entry per CDR3 protein, called by TCRdb with MiXCR from the multiplex PCR reads. The table lists 250,000 or so distinct CDR3 sequences, roughly 30% of them singletons. The gene calls are TRBV7-3 and TRBJ2-7; TRBD2 matches 8 bases. The J call may be faulty, since TRBJ2-5 better matches the DNA end. This sequence originates from a female donor with breast cancer. Some clones in this sample may be carry-over from other donors' samples. Sample: axillary lymph node tissue. The CDR3 DNA is TGTGCCAGCGGCCGAAGCTCCCCCAGCGGGAGCCGAGAGACCCAGTACTTC. Protein product: CASGRSSPSGSRETQYF.